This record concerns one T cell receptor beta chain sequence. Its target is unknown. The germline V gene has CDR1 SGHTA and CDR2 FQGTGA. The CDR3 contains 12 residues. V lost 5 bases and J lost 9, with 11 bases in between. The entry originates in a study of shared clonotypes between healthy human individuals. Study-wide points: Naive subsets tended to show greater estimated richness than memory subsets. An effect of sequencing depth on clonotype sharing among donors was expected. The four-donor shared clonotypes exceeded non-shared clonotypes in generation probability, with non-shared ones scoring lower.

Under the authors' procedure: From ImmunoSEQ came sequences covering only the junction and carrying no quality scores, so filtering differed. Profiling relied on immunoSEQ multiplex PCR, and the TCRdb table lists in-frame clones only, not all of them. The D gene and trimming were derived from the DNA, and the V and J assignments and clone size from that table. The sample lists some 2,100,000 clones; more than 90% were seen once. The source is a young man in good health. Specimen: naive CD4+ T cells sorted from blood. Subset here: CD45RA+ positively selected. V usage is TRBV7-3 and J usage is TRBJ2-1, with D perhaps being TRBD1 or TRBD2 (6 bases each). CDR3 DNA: TGTGCCAGCAGCGTCTCGGGGGCTGAGCAGTTCTTC. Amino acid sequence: CASSVSGAEQFF.